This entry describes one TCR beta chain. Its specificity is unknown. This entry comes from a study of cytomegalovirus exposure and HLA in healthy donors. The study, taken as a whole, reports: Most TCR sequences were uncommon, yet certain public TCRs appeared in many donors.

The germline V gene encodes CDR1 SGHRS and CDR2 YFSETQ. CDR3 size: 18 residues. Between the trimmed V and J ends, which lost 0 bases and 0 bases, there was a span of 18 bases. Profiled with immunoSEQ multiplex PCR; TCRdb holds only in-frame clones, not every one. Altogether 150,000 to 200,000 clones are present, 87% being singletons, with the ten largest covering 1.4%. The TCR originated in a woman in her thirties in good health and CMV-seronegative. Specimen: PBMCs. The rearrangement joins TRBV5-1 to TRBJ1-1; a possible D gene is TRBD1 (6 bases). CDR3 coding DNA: TGCGCCAGCAGCTTGGCCCCCGGGACAAAGATCATGAACACTGAAGCTTTCTTT. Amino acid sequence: CASSLAPGTKIMNTEAFF.